What follows are 14 T cell receptor beta chains derived from one specimen sequenced in a study of T-cell reconstitution after alpha-beta-depleted transplantation in children. Researchers prepared the TCRbeta library using unique molecular identifiers, the study reports. TCRdb re-called the PCR reads with MiXCR, one entry per CDR3 protein. The table includes some 290,000 distinct CDR3 sequences, over 20% detected once. The sample here was PBMCs, mostly from graft donor cells, taken 180 days after TCRalphabeta/CD19-depleted stem cell transplant. The receptors stem from a male patient aged 10-17 years who had a stem cell transplant for acute lymphoblastic leukemia, so the T cells may come from the graft donor.

About this clonotype itself: Germline is not matched at one junction end, which may reflect a read error. V usage is TRBV7-2 and J usage is TRBJ2-7; 10 nucleotides align to TRBD1. The length of the CDR3 is 15 residues. The germline gives CDR1 SGHTA, CDR2 FQGNSA. Written as DNA, the CDR3 is TGTGCCAGCAGCCCTAGGACAGGGGGATCCTACGAGAAGTACTTC. This codes for CASSPRTGGSYEKYF. The full variable domain, its missing parts supplied by reference TRBV7-2 and TRBJ2-7, is GAGVSQSPSNKVTEKGKDVELRCDPISGHTALYWYRQSLGQGLEFLIYFQGNSAPDKSGLPSDRFSAERTGGSVSTLTIQRTQQEDSAVYLCASSPRTGGSYEKYFGPGTRLTVT.

The rearrangement links TRBV11-2 to TRBJ2-7; D may be TRBD1 (5 bases). V lost 1 base and J lost 4, with 8 bases in between. Looked up from germline, CDR1 is SGHAT and CDR2 is FQNNGV. The CDR3 totals 13 residues. The CDR3: CASSLAPGYEQYF. In DNA form, the CDR3 reads TGTGCCAGCAGCTTAGCCCCAGGGTACGAGCAGTACTTC.

The gene calls are TRBV7-9 and TRBJ2-7; perhaps TRBD2 as D (5 bases). Germline V lookup: CDR1 SEHNR, CDR2 FQNEAQ (reference sequence). The ends were cut back, 8 bases at V and 2 bases at J, with 16 bases in the middle. CDR3 length: 14 amino acids. In nucleotides, the CDR3 is TGTGCCAGCGGTTTTGGGTCCGGGGCCTACGAGCAGTACTTC. This gives the protein CASGFGSGAYEQYF.

This clonotype was observed at least ten times. This chain uses TRBV6-1 with TRBJ2-7; 11 bases agree with TRBD1. CDR1 and CDR2 from the germline V gene are MNHNS and SASEGT. V lost 6 bases to trimming and J lost 6 bases; unmatched junction nucleotides: 7. CDR3 length: 14 residues. CDR3 in amino acids: CASRIGQGAGEQYF. The CDR3 nucleotides are TGTGCCAGCAGGATAGGACAGGGGGCCGGCGAGCAGTACTTC.

This clonotype appeared a few times. V is TRBV12-3 or TRBV12-4 and J is TRBJ1-2; D is possibly TRBD1 (6 bases). Trimming left V 0 bases short and J 4 bases short, with 12 bases between. This CDR3 has 15 amino acids. The CDR3 DNA sequence: TGTGCCAGCAGTTTAGCATTAGGGGGGGGCTATGGCTACACCTTC. This sequence encodes CASSLALGGGYGYTF.

This clonotype showed up just a few times. This rearrangement joins TRBV12-3 or TRBV12-4 to TRBJ1-2; D ambiguous. This CDR3 is 13 amino acids long. V dropped 3 bases and J dropped 7 bases, with 12 bases sitting between them. The CDR3 protein is CASSFQAYGGYTF. The DNA for the CDR3 is TGTGCCAGCAGTTTTCAGGCCTATGGTGGCTACACCTTC.

The chain employs TRBV9 and TRBJ2-3; 11 nucleotides line up with TRBD2. The CDR3 extends over 19 amino acids. Germline assignment: CDR1 SGDLS and CDR2 YYNGEE. The junction had 11 bases not matched to a gene; V was cut back by 0 bases and J by 2 bases. Written as DNA, the CDR3 is TGTGCCAGCAGCGTAGGGAGGGGACTAGCGGTCCCGAACACAGATACGCAGTATTTT. Amino acid sequence: CASSVGRGLAVPNTDTQYF.

The chain recombines TRBV5-1 with TRBJ2-7; no clear D gene. CDR3 size: 13 residues. V was shortened by 3 bases and J by 0 bases, with 7 bases between the two germline ends. Germline assignment: CDR1 SGHRS and CDR2 YFSETQ. CDR3 in DNA: TGCGCCAGCAGCTCGCCCCCCTCCTACGAGCAGTACTTC. This encodes CASSSPPSYEQYF.

V is TRBV5-6 and J is TRBJ1-2; 8 bases are a match to TRBD1. This CDR3 comprises 13 residues. Germline V gives CDR1 SGHDT, CDR2 YYEEEE. V shed 4 bases and J 12 bases; nucleotides not matched to a gene: 11. CDR3 in DNA: TGTGCCAGCAGCCCCATGGACAGGGAAGGCGACACCTTC. It encodes CASSPMDREGDTF.

This clonotype was observed at least ten times. The gene calls are TRBV20-1 and TRBJ2-2, with TRBD1 matching over 8 bases. J gave up 6 bases and V 1 base, and 4 bases lay outside the gene matches. The CDR3 extends over 14 amino acids. The germline CDR1 and CDR2 sequences are DFQATT and SNEGSKA (reference sequence). CDR3 nucleotides: TGCAGTGCTAGAGGCAGGGGGCTAGCCGGGGAGCTGTTTTTT. Its translation is CSARGRGLAGELFF.

A word on this clonotype: The junction departs from the called germline gene at one end, perhaps through a read error. This chain connects TRBV6-1 to TRBJ1-6; no clear D. Germline lookup yields CDR1 MNHNS and CDR2 SASEGT. The CDR3 is made up of 15 amino acids. The CDR3 DNA is TGTGCCAGCATTCCACGGACGGCCTATAACTCACCCCTCCACTTT. Its translation is CASIPRTAYNSPLHF.

This clonotype was detected only a few times. The rearrangement uses TRBV15 and TRBJ2-7, with 9 bases fitting TRBD1. The V and J ends lost 3 bases and 6 bases, in that order; junction bases with no gene match: 6. Germline CDR1 and CDR2: LNHNV and YYDKDF (reference sequence). The CDR3 contains 14 residues. This chain's CDR3 is CATSRFGTGLEQYF. The CDR3 nucleotides read TGTGCCACCAGCAGGTTCGGGACAGGGCTCGAGCAGTACTTC.

CDR3 sequence reads: CASSQISILAKNIQYF. In nucleotides, the CDR3 is TGCGCCAGCAGCCAAATATCCATTCTAGCCAAAAACATTCAGTACTTC. This chain joins TRBV4-1 and TRBJ2-4; D gene unclear. V was trimmed by 2 bases and J by 0 bases, leaving 11 bases between them. Germline V gene lookup returns CDR1 MGHRA and CDR2 YSYEKL. There are 16 residues in the CDR3.

The gene calls are TRBV28 and TRBJ2-4; 8 nucleotides agree with TRBD2. The V and J ends lost 4 bases and 0 bases, in that order; junction bases with no gene match: 11. This CDR3 has 18 amino acids. Germline CDR1 reads MDHEN; CDR2 reads SYDVKM. CDR3: CASSSRGGPLLAKNIQYF. The CDR3 bases are TGTGCCAGCAGTTCCCGGGGGGGCCCCCTTTTAGCCAAAAACATTCAGTACTTC. The variable domain in full, completed from reference TRBV28 and TRBJ2-4, reads DVKVTQSSRYLVKRTGEKVFLECVQDMDHENMFWYRQDPGLGLRLIYFSYDVKMKEKGDIPEGYSVSREKKERFSLILESASTNQTSMYLCASSSRGGPLLAKNIQYFGAGTRLSVL.